A selection of T cell receptor beta chains follows, all from one sample in a study of PD-1 blockade in classical Hodgkin lymphoma. Sequenced by immunoSEQ multiplex PCR; TCRdb stores in-frame clones only, minus some. Here the sample spans some 95,000 clones, about 91% being singletons. The sample was peripheral blood mononuclear cells (PBMCs), taken before the second cycle of nivolumab. The receptors originated from a human donor with classical Hodgkin lymphoma. The CDR3 runs from the conserved cysteine through the conserved F or W. Each record gives: J gene, V gene, CDR3 protein.

J: TRBJ2-1; V: TRBV6-5; CDR3: CASSPVQPRANEQFF
J: TRBJ2-4; V: TRBV28; CDR3: CASRPNPGLAGGLGKNIQYF
J: TRBJ1-1; V: TRBV5-1; CDR3: CASKETRGPSATEAFF
J: TRBJ1-5; V: TRBV6-5; CDR3: CASSSGLGSNQPQHF
J: TRBJ2-3; V: TRBV11-2; CDR3: CARAGLQGQSTDTQYF
J: TRBJ2-7; V: TRBV7-9; CDR3: CASSSGGVSFEQYF
J: TRBJ2-5; V: TRBV11-2; CDR3: CASSRREVQETQYF
J: TRBJ2-5; V: TRBV27; CDR3: CASSPRLAGRAETQYF
J: TRBJ2-7; V: TRBV11-3; CDR3: CASSLSGAYEQYF
J: TRBJ2-1; V: TRBV19; CDR3: CASSSGSGGEQFF
J: TRBJ2-5; V: TRBV10-2; CDR3: CASSESNSGRETQYF
J: TRBJ2-3; V: TRBV10-1; CDR3: CASSEHHTDTQYF
J: TRBJ2-4; V: TRBV30; CDR3: CATDLAKNIQYF
J: TRBJ1-4; V: TRBV7-9; CDR3: CASSKDGPNEKLFF
J: TRBJ1-4; V: TRBV10-2; CDR3: CASSEDREKLFF
J: TRBJ2-3; V: TRBV5-4; CDR3: CASSLGSGTDTQYF
J: TRBJ2-2; V: TRBV19; CDR3: CASSMGGLTGELFF
J: TRBJ1-1; V: TRBV11-1; CDR3: CASSKPGQVRGTEAFF
J: TRBJ2-3; V: TRBV5-1; CDR3: CASSLNPGLAGATDTQYF
J: TRBJ1-1; V: TRBV2; CDR3: CASSERHIPRDRGWDTEAFF
J: TRBJ1-1; V: TRBV28; CDR3: CASTSTEAFF
J: TRBJ2-5; V: TRBV28; CDR3: CASSGVQETQYF
J: TRBJ1-1; V: TRBV5-1; CDR3: CASSWGDRDYLNTEAFF
J: TRBJ2-3; V: TRBV18; CDR3: CASSPGLAGGPSTDTQYF
J: TRBJ1-2; V: TRBV10-3; CDR3: CAIRGTGLPNYGYTF
J: TRBJ1-1; V: TRBV30; CDR3: CAWRRGGTGRATEAFF
J: TRBJ1-4; V: TRBV28; CDR3: CASSSGGVGEKLFF
J: TRBJ2-1; V: TRBV10-3; CDR3: CAIKRGQDNEQFF
J: TRBJ2-5; V: TRBV7-8; CDR3: CASTLGGPEETQYF
J: TRBJ2-7; V: TRBV30; CDR3: CAWSVGYYEQYF
J: TRBJ2-6; V: TRBV6-6; CDR3: CASAADSGANVLTF
J: TRBJ2-1; V: TRBV10-3; CDR3: CAISVASGRNNEQFF
J: TRBJ2-1; V: TRBV11-2; CDR3: CASSFWVDGNEQFF
J: TRBJ1-1; V: TRBV7-9; CDR3: CASSLLSVFAQAFF
J: TRBJ2-3; V: TRBV9; CDR3: CASSAAPWTQSADTQYF
J: TRBJ2-7; V: TRBV4-1; CDR3: CASSQAGGQPYEQYF
J: TRBJ1-6; V: TRBV7-6; CDR3: CASSLRTGKGGNNSPLHF
J: TRBJ1-4; V: TRBV10-2; CDR3: CASKRGFEKLFF
J: TRBJ2-7; V: TRBV11-2; CDR3: CASSLRRTGIYEQYF
J: TRBJ2-1; V: TRBV19; CDR3: CASSQLVPLDEQFF
J: TRBJ1-3; V: TRBV5-1; CDR3: CASSLEGESGNTIYF
J: TRBJ2-1; V: TRBV11-2; CDR3: CASSLTSGGAYNEQFF
J: TRBJ2-1; V: TRBV7-6; CDR3: CASSLAYRGRSYNEQFF
J: TRBJ2-3; V: TRBV20-1; CDR3: CSVTRTDTQYF
J: TRBJ1-4; V: TRBV5-1; CDR3: CASSLEQGDEKLFF
J: TRBJ1-1; V: TRBV10-3; CDR3: CAISDPQGGKDTEAFF
J: TRBJ2-2; V: TRBV19; CDR3: CASRRLAGGPVGELFF
J: TRBJ2-7; V: TRBV4-2; CDR3: CASSSRSAGPSTYEQYF
J: TRBJ1-1; V: TRBV6-1; CDR3: CASSFISPNWEAFF
J: TRBJ2-1; V: TRBV7-9; CDR3: CASSLVGGSYNEQFF
J: TRBJ2-2; V: TRBV27; CDR3: CASSLQGQNTGELFF
J: TRBJ2-1; V: TRBV27; CDR3: CASSPPARGRYNEQFF
J: TRBJ1-6; V: TRBV5-5; CDR3: CASSLDASSYNSPLHF
J: TRBJ2-7; V: TRBV4-1; CDR3: CASSKGQGSLYEQYF
J: TRBJ1-2; V: TRBV5-1; CDR3: CASSSGWGGEDTF
J: TRBJ1-4; V: TRBV6-6; CDR3: CASSYGGQLGAEKLFF
J: TRBJ2-7; V: TRBV7-9; CDR3: CASSSQGYEQYF
J: TRBJ2-5; V: TRBV7-7; CDR3: CASSSQPDGGETQYF
J: TRBJ2-5; V: TRBV5-4; CDR3: CASSLGGVKETQYF
J: TRBJ2-4; V: TRBV2; CDR3: CASSEEAGLNIQYF